This T cell receptor (beta chain) was retrieved from a study of shared clonotypes between healthy human individuals. Study-wide context: CD4 naive cells filled three plates per donor, CD4 memory three, CD8 naive two and CD8 memory one.

The CDR3 is 11 residues long. CDR1 and CDR2 from the germline V gene are DFQATT and SNEGSKA (reference sequence). Assay used: immunoSEQ multiplex PCR; TCRdb lists only in-frame clones, some missing. The sample includes some 1,100,000 clones, 75% to 80% of them seen just once. Study results and limitations: At large depth, rarefaction still showed sorted-subset sequencing to be incomplete. Clonotypes not shared had lower generation probabilities than those common to all four donors.

On this clone itself: The target antigen is unknown.

This TCR derives from a man younger than 30 in good health. Some clones in this sample may be carry-over from other donors' samples. Sequenced sample: memory CD4+ T cells from PBMCs. Subset indicated: CD45RA-negative fraction. The chain links TRBV20-1 to TRBJ2-5; D is tentatively TRBD1 or TRBD2 (5 bases each). Gene TRBJ2-7 matches the end of the DNA better, so the J call may be wrong. The CDR3 coding sequence is TGCAGTGCTAGGGGGGACTACGAGCAGTACTTC. Amino acids: CSARGDYEQYF.